These 2 T cell receptor beta chains share one sample of origin, sequenced in a study of cytomegalovirus exposure and HLA in healthy donors. TCRdb keeps only in-frame clones here, not all; method: immunoSEQ multiplex PCR. This repertoire shows some 170,000 clones, 95% to 96% found once; its top ten account for 0.8% to 0.95%. Sequencing used PBMCs. The receptors shown here come from a woman aged 18-29 years in good health and CMV-seronegative.

The chain couples TRBV4-1 to TRBJ2-7; 8 nucleotides match TRBD1. The CDR3 runs to 15 residues. With 1 base clipped from V and 2 bases from J, the junction kept 4 bases outside the gene matches. CDR1 MGHRA and CDR2 YSYEKL come from the germline V gene. In DNA, the CDR3 is TGCGCCAGCAGCCAAGTAGGACAGGGCGCCTACGAGCAGTACTTC. Encoded protein: CASSQVGQGAYEQYF.

V is TRBV5-4 and J is TRBJ2-7; D is possibly TRBD2 (5 bases). CDR3 length equals 14 residues. Deletions cut 4 bases from V and 6 bases from J, with 17 bases between. CDR1 is SGHNT and CDR2 is YYREEE in the germline V gene (reference sequence). The CDR3 protein is CASSLLGSAGEQYF. For the CDR3, the DNA is TGTGCCAGCAGCCTCCTAGGGTCCGCGGGCGAGCAGTACTTC.